This T cell receptor (beta chain) stems from a study of blood T cell repertoires in COVID-19. Study summary: There were acute and convalescent COVID-19 samples, and they came from the United States, Italy and Spain. T cells, B-cell-depleted T cells, or PBMCs provided the cDNA or gDNA that served as material.

Per the original data handling: It was from reference gene primer amplification that nucleated cell counts were estimated. The protocol was immunoSEQ multiplex PCR, while the TCRdb copy is restricted to in-frame clones and leaves out a portion. V, J and clone size derive from that table, while D and trimming were established from the DNA sequence. This table holds 81,000 or so clones, approximately 86% found once. Sequenced material: peripheral blood. The TCR was taken from a woman aged 70-85 years with active or convalescent COVID-19.

The CDR3 DNA follows: TGCGCCAGCAGCCCGGCCAGGGACAGGGGTTCTCCCCTGACCTACAATGAGCAGTTCTTC. Protein sequence: CASSPARDRGSPLTYNEQFF. The rearrangement joins TRBV5-1 to TRBJ2-1; TRBD1 aligns across 10 bases. Germline V gene data show CDR1 as SGHRS and CDR2 as YFSETQ. The CDR3 is 20 amino acids. The junction had 18 bases not matched to a gene; V was cut back by 4 bases and J by 2 bases.